This entry features one T cell receptor (beta chain) sequence. Its antigen is unknown. The CDR3 covers 13 residues. Germline V lookup: CDR1 DFQATT, CDR2 SNEGSKA (reference sequence). TCRdb reprocessed the 5' RACE reads and keeps a single row for each CDR3 protein, giving no DNA. This table lists about 260,000 distinct CDR3 sequences. This sample was taken from a study of T cells expressing NK-cell markers. Study-wide background: One of eight sequenced donors was HCMV-seronegative; the other seven were seropositive.

Study conclusions and caveats: Expanded NKG2C+ T cell clones had unclear HCMV specificity. In a group of 5 or 6 donors, dominant NKG2C+ clonotypes represented 1.0-7.0% of CD8+ T cells. The leading position in the CD3+CD56-NKG2C+ fraction of several donors also went to these clonotypes.

This TCR derives from a man aged 18 to 29 in good health. Sequences were obtained from blood T cells: a sorted CD56 or NKG2C T cell subset, CD4+ or CD8+ T cells, or bulk PBMC T cells (not recorded which). The chain employs TRBV20-1 and TRBJ2-7; TCRdb's assignment of TRBD2 cannot be checked, as there is no DNA. The CDR3 here is CSVLDGLRYEQYF.